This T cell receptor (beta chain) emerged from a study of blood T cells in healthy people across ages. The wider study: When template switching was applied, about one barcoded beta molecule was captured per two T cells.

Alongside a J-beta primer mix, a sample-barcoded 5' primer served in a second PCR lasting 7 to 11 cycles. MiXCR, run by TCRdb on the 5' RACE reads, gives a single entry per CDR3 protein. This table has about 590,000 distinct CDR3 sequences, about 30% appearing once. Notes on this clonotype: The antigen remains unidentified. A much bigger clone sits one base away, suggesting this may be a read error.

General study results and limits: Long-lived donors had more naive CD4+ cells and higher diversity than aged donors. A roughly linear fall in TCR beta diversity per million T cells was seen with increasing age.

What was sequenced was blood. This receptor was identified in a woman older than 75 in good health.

DNA for the CDR3: TGTGCCAGCAGTGAACGGGACAGGGGGCGGGATGAGCAGTACTTC. Amino acid sequence: CASSERDRGRDEQYF. The V gene is TRBV2, the J gene TRBJ2-7; 12 nucleotides agree with TRBD1. Germline V gene lookup returns CDR1 SNHLY and CDR2 FYNNEI. This CDR3 region has 15 residues. V was clipped by 2 bases and J by 7 bases; unmatched bases: 6. The entire variable domain, with the rest obtained from reference TRBV2 and TRBJ2-7, is as follows: EPEVTQTPSHQVTQMGQEVILRCVPISNHLYFYWYRQILGQKVEFLVSFYNNEISEKSEIFDDQFSVERPDGSNFTLKIRSTKLEDSAMYFCASSERDRGRDEQYFGPGTRLTVT.